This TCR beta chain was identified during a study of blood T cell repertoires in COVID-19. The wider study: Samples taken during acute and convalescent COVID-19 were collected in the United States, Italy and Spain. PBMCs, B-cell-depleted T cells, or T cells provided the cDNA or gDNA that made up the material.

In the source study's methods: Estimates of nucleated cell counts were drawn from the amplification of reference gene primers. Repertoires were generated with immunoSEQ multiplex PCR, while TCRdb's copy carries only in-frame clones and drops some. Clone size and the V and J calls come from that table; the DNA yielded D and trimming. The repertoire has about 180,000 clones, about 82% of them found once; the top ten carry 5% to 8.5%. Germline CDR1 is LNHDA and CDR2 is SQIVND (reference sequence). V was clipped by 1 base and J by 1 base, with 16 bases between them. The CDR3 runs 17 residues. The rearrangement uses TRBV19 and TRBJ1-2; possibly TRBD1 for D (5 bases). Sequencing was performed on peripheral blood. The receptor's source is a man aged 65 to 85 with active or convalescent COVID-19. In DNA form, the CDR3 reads TGTGCCAGTAGTATAGCCGGGACTACATTTTTTAACTATGGCTACACCTTC. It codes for CASSIAGTTFFNYGYTF.